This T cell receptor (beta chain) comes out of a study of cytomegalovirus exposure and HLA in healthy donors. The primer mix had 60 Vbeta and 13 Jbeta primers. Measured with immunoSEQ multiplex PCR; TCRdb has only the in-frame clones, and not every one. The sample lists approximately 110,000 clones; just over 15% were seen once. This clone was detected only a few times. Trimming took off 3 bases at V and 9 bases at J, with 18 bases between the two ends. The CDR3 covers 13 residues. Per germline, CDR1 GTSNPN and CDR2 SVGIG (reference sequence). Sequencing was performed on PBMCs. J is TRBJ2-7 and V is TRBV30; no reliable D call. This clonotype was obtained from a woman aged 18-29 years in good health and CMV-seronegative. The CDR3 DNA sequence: TGTGCCTGGAGCCCGATTCAGGCACCCCCGCAGTACTTC. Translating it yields CAWSPIQAPPQYF.